Detailed here is one T cell receptor (beta chain). Antigen: not known. V lost 2 bases, J lost 1 base, and 12 bases lay in between. The CDR3 sequence is 15 residues long. CDR1 and CDR2 from the germline V gene are MNHEY and SMNVEV (reference sequence). This record belongs to a study of CD8 T cells in ankylosing spondylitis. Study results and limitations: Enrichment of disease-linked clones was reportedly significant in matched ankylosing spondylitis synovial fluid. Ankylosing spondylitis blood seemed to carry a telltale TCR beta motif made of about 8 highly homologous variants. Previous work reported some of these motif variants in the synovial fluid and blood of reactive arthritis. Relatively rare in peripheral blood, disease-linked clones were also CD8+.

By quantitative 5'-RACE with molecular barcodes, the TCR beta libraries were made. Each CDR3 protein gets one entry after TCRdb re-called the 5' RACE reads with MiXCR. The repertoire holds 750,000 to 850,000 distinct CDR3 sequences, with approximately 12% as singletons. Sequencing was carried out using blood, either unsorted or a sorted T cell fraction (not recorded which). The source of this sequence is a male donor with ankylosing spondylitis. V gene TRBV27 combines with J gene TRBJ2-7; D is unresolved. CDR3 sequence: CASSLLYQRSYEQYF. CDR3 nucleotides: TGTGCCAGCAGTTTACTATACCAGAGATCCTACGAGCAGTACTTC.